The 18 T cell receptor beta chains presented below share a single source sample, sequenced in a study of blood T cell repertoires in COVID-19. Only in-frame clones appear in the TCRdb table, and some are missing; sequencing was by immunoSEQ multiplex PCR. In the table there are about 240,000 clones, around 83% of which are singletons. The sequenced material came from peripheral blood. These receptor sequences come from a woman of 80 years or more with acute or convalescent COVID-19.

The genes are TRBV13 and TRBJ2-1; 10 bases are shared with TRBD2. Per the germline V gene, CDR1 is PRHDT and CDR2 is FYEKMQ (reference sequence). V was pared by 5 bases and J by 8 bases, with 12 bases of the junction left unmatched. This CDR3 comprises 16 residues. CDR3 DNA sequence: TGTGCCAGCAGCCCCAGGGGAGCGGGGGGGCCCTATGAGCAGTTCTTC. This translates into CASSPRGAGGPYEQFF.

The chain is built from TRBV2 and TRBJ2-1; possibly TRBD2 for D (5 bases). The CDR3 is 14 residues long. With 1 base removed from V and 8 bases from J, the gap between germline ends came to 12 bases. Germline assignment: CDR1 SNHLY and CDR2 FYNNEI. The CDR3 DNA is TGTGCCAGCAGTGAAGGCTTAGCGAGATATGAGCAGTTCTTC. It specifies CASSEGLARYEQFF. Full variable domain (outside the CDR3, taken from reference TRBV2 and TRBJ2-1): EPEVTQTPSHQVTQMGQEVILRCVPISNHLYFYWYRQILGQKVEFLVSFYNNEISEKSEIFDDQFSVERPDGSNFTLKIRSTKLEDSAMYFCASSEGLARYEQFFGPGTRLTVL.

The V gene is TRBV2, the J gene TRBJ1-5, with 8 bases matching TRBD1. Per the germline V gene, CDR1 is SNHLY and CDR2 is FYNNEI. The CDR3 has 15 amino acids. The J segment lost 1 base and the V segment lost 6 bases, leaving 5 bases of the junction unmatched. CDR3 DNA: TGTGCCAGCAGCAAGGGGACAGGCAGCAATCAGCCCCAGCATTTT. Its translation is CASSKGTGSNQPQHF.

This chain connects TRBV28 to TRBJ1-2; tentatively, D is TRBD1 (6 bases). The CDR3 sequence is 14 residues long. Trimming pared 5 bases from V and 8 bases from J, leaving 18 bases between. Germline V gene lookup returns CDR1 MDHEN and CDR2 SYDVKM. This CDR3 is CASSISGTPNGYTF. The CDR3 DNA reads as TGTGCCAGCAGTATCTCCGGGACACCTAACGGCTACACCTTC.

This clone appeared a single time. V and J are TRBV28 and TRBJ2-1; 10 nucleotides agree with TRBD1. CDR3 length equals 15 residues. J gave up 7 bases and V 4 bases, and 7 bases lay outside the gene matches. Germline CDR1 reads MDHEN; CDR2 reads SYDVKM. CDR3 DNA sequence: TGTGCCAGCAGTTCTAGACAGGGGGCGCATAATGAGCAGTTCTTC. This codes for CASSSRQGAHNEQFF.

This chain connects TRBV11-1 to TRBJ1-3; 9 positions match TRBD1. Germline V gene sequence: CDR1 SGHAT, CDR2 FQDESV (reference sequence). The CDR3 has 16 residues. The trim removed 5 bases at V and 0 bases at J, leaving 5 bases unmatched. CDR3 nucleotide sequence: TGTGCCAGCAGCCTTGGGACAGGGCACTCTGGAAACACCATATATTTT. Its translation is CASSLGTGHSGNTIYF.

The V call is TRBV11-3, the J call TRBJ2-7; 8 bases align to TRBD1. Germline V lookup: CDR1 SGHNT, CDR2 YENEEA. J lost 4 bases, V lost 5 bases, and 7 bases had no gene match. The CDR3 loop spans 14 amino acids. The CDR3 bases are TGTGCCAGCAGCAAACAGGGGGATTTATACGAGCAGTACTTC. Residues: CASSKQGDLYEQYF.

As regards this clone: The same CDR3 can be traced to other DNA sequences in this sample. The chain links TRBV5-1 to TRBJ2-7; 7 nucleotides agree with TRBD1. The germline CDR1 and CDR2 sequences are SGHRS and YFSETQ. The CDR3 is 15 amino acids. Losses at the gene ends were 4 bases for V and 0 bases for J; bases not matched to a gene: 7. The CDR3 coding sequence is TGCGCCAGCAGCCTGAACAGGGGACCCTCCTACGAGCAGTACTTC. Translating gives CASSLNRGPSYEQYF.

This clone came up a few times. The chain links TRBV15 to TRBJ1-4; 8 nucleotides line up with TRBD1. Germline V gene lookup returns CDR1 LNHNV and CDR2 YYDKDF (reference sequence). The CDR3 is 15 amino acids. V was pared by 0 bases and J by 6 bases, with 3 bases of the junction left unmatched. The CDR3 protein is CATSRDWGQDEKLFF. The CDR3 DNA reads TGTGCCACCAGCAGAGATTGGGGACAGGATGAAAAACTGTTTTTT. The entire variable domain, with the rest obtained from reference TRBV15 and TRBJ1-4, is as follows: DAMVIQNPRYQVTQFGKPVTLSCSQTLNHNVMYWYQQKSSQAPKLLFHYYDKDFNNEADTPDNFQSRRPNTSFCFLDIRSPGLGDTAMYLCATSRDWGQDEKLFFGSGTQLSVL.

The chain employs TRBV7-2 and TRBJ2-6, with TRBD1 as a possible D gene (6 bases). The CDR3 runs 15 residues. Germline values: CDR1 SGHTA, CDR2 FQGNSA. V was cut by 3 bases and J by 0 bases, with 6 bases left in between. The CDR3 sequence: CASSFRGSGANVLTF. CDR3 coding DNA: TGTGCCAGCAGCTTCAGGGGCTCTGGGGCCAACGTCCTGACTTTC.

The chain couples TRBV7-9 to TRBJ1-2; D is ambiguous. The CDR3 is 15 amino acids. Germline V gives CDR1 SEHNR, CDR2 FQNEAQ (reference sequence). V gave up 4 bases and J gave up 4 bases, with 16 bases separating them. The CDR3: CASSYGSQTPYGYTF. CDR3 DNA sequence: TGTGCCAGCAGCTACGGGAGCCAAACCCCCTATGGCTACACCTTC. The variable domain in full, completed from reference TRBV7-9 and TRBJ1-2, reads DTGVSQNPRHKITKRGQNVTFRCDPISEHNRLYWYRQTLGQGPEFLTYFQNEAQLEKSRLLSDRFSAERPKGSFSTLEIQRTEQGDSAMYLCASSYGSQTPYGYTFGSGTRLTVV.

The CDR3 DNA follows: TGTGCCAGCAGCTTAACGCCAAGCGGGGGGCAGGAGACCCAGTACTTC. This encodes CASSLTPSGGQETQYF. The chain employs TRBV7-2 and TRBJ2-5, with 9 bases lining up with TRBD2. The CDR3 length is 16 residues. The germline V gene encodes CDR1 SGHTA and CDR2 FQGNSA. V trimming: 2 bases; J trimming: 5 bases; junction bases outside the gene matches: 9.

The rearrangement uses TRBV21-1 and TRBJ1-6. TRBV21-1 is tagged as a pseudogene. The CDR3 is made up of 12 amino acids. In nucleotides, the CDR3 is TGTGCCAGCAGCGTGGGAGTCTCACCCCTCCACTTT. This codes for CASSVGVSPLHF.

The chain links TRBV6-6 to TRBJ2-1, with D tentatively TRBD1 (5 bases). This CDR3 is 13 amino acids long. Trimming pared 2 bases from V and 4 bases from J, leaving 6 bases between. Germline V CDR1 and CDR2: MNHNY, SVGAGI (reference sequence). The CDR3 loop reads CASSYAGYNEQFF. The DNA for the CDR3 is TGTGCCAGCAGTTACGCAGGGTACAATGAGCAGTTCTTC.

This sequence joins TRBV6-5 and TRBJ2-7; 10 bases are a match to TRBD1. The V and J ends lost 1 base and 3 bases, in that order; junction bases with no gene match: 3. From germline, CDR1 is MNHEY and CDR2 SVGAGI. The CDR3 runs to 15 residues. For the CDR3, the DNA is TGTGCCAGCAGTTACTACGGGACAGGGGTCTACGAGCAGTACTTC. This codes for CASSYYGTGVYEQYF.

The rearrangement links TRBV3-1 (or the pseudogene TRBV3-2) to TRBJ1-3; 7 bases map to TRBD1. The ends lost 4 bases at V and 4 bases at J; junction bases unmatched: 7. The germline V gene encodes CDR1 LGHDT and CDR2 YNNKEL (reference sequence). The CDR3 is made up of 15 amino acids. DNA of the CDR3: TGTGCCAGCAGCCCGTTAGGGGGCTCAGGAAACACCATATATTTT. Encoded protein: CASSPLGGSGNTIYF.

This chain joins TRBV2 and TRBJ1-3; D not resolved. V shed 10 bases and J shed 0 bases, with 13 bases lying between them. Germline V gene sequence: CDR1 SNHLY, CDR2 FYNNEI. This CDR3 spans 14 amino acids. In DNA, the CDR3 is TGTGCCACCGACATCAGCCGCTCTGGAAACACCATATATTTT. It specifies CATDISRSGNTIYF.

The chain carries TRBV27 and TRBJ2-7, with D possibly matching TRBD1 (10 bases). This CDR3 contains 15 residues. V lost 8 bases and J lost 5, with 22 bases in between. Germline-derived CDR1 and CDR2 are MNHEY and SMNVEV (reference sequence). The CDR3 region has the DNA TGTGCCAGCTCGCTAGCGGGACAGGGGAGGCACGAGCAGTACTTC. Its protein product is CASSLAGQGRHEQYF.